Below, one T cell receptor beta chain is given with its context. The data belong to a study of cytomegalovirus exposure and HLA in healthy donors. The CDR3 runs to 15 residues. Between the trimmed V and J ends, which lost 7 bases and 2 bases, there was a span of 17 bases. The germline gives CDR1 MNHNS, CDR2 SASEGT. The primer mix had 60 Vbeta and 13 Jbeta primers. The assay was immunoSEQ multiplex PCR, and TCRdb's table has in-frame clones only and misses some. With 75,000 to 95,000 clones in the sample, the ten largest clones hold about 5%. V and J are TRBV6-1 and TRBJ2-5; the D gene is possibly TRBD1 (6 bases). The sequencing input was PBMCs. The source of this sequence is a man aged 25 to 40 in good health and CMV-seronegative. The CDR3 region has the DNA TGTGCCAGCACCTATAGCAGGGGTAGGCAAGAGACCCAGTACTTC. Its protein product is CASTYSRGRQETQYF.